The rows below give T cell receptor beta chains drawn from one sample of a study of blood T cell repertoires in COVID-19. The repertoire was sequenced with immunoSEQ multiplex PCR; TCRdb's copy has only in-frame clones and lacks some. This repertoire shows just over 150,000 clones, about four fifths found once; its top ten account for roughly 0.6%. The source material was peripheral blood. The source of these receptors is a man aged 55 to 70 with acute or convalescent COVID-19. The CDR3 runs from the conserved cysteine through the conserved F or W. The D gene is left open where the match is weak. Where a row states a size, it is once, few, many or the class of an expanded clone; other rows omit it.

D	J	size	V	DNA	CDR3
NA	TRBJ2-3	NA	TRBV11-2	TGTGCCAGCAGCTTCCGTGCAGATACGCAGTATTTT	CASSFRADTQYF
TRBD1	TRBJ1-2	NA	TRBV19	TGTGCCAGTAGTATAAGGGGGGACAGATCGGAAGGCTACACCTTC	CASSIRGDRSEGYTF
NA	TRBJ2-1	NA	TRBV24-1	TGTGCCACCAGTGCTCAGGGAAAATCCTACAATGAGCAGTTCTTC	CATSAQGKSYNEQFF
NA	TRBJ1-4	NA	TRBV27	TGTGCCAGCAGGGCGACAGGAAGAAATGAAAAACTGTTTTTT	CASRATGRNEKLFF
TRBD2	TRBJ2-3	NA	TRBV2	TGTGCCAGCATTGGGAGGGGTCTACGGGGCACAGATACGCAGTATTTT	CASIGRGLRGTDTQYF
NA	TRBJ1-2	once	TRBV25-1	TGTGCCAGCAGTGAGGAAGGGGTTACTTATTATGGCTACACCTTC	CASSEEGVTYYGYTF
TRBD2	TRBJ2-3	NA	TRBV5-1	TGCGCCAGCAGCTTCAGCGGGGGGGGCACAGATACGCAGTATTTT	CASSFSGGGTDTQYF
TRBD1	TRBJ1-2	NA	TRBV6-5	TGTGCCAGCAGTCGGGACAGCACTAACTATGGCTACACCTTC	CASSRDSTNYGYTF
TRBD1	TRBJ2-2	NA	TRBV5-6	TGTGCCAGCAGCTTGTACAGGGGGCAGCGGGAGCTGTTTTTT	CASSLYRGQRELFF
TRBD2	TRBJ2-7	NA	TRBV13	TGTGCCAGCAGCTCTCCTAGCGGAAGCTCCTACGAGCAGTACTTC	CASSSPSGSSYEQYF
NA	TRBJ2-1	NA	TRBV12-5	TGTGCTAGTGGTTTGGCCCTCACTAGGGATGAGCAGTTCTTC	CASGLALTRDEQFF
TRBD1	TRBJ1-3	NA	TRBV19	TGTGCCAGTACCGGGACAGGGGCTGGTTTGGCTGGAAACACCATATATTTT	CASTGTGAGLAGNTIYF
NA	TRBJ2-1	NA	TRBV23-1	TGCGCCGGGTCCCCTGGGCTCGGTTTGGGCAATGAGCAGTTCTTC	CAGSPGLGLGNEQFF
TRBD2	TRBJ2-1	NA	TRBV4-3	TGCGCCAGCAGCCAAGATCAACTAGCGGTCTCCTACAATGAGCAGTTCTTC	CASSQDQLAVSYNEQFF
NA	TRBJ1-2	few	TRBV6-7	TGTGCCAGCAGTTACCGAATCTACAGGAGACACTATGGCTACACCTTC	CASSYRIYRRHYGYTF
NA	TRBJ2-5	once	TRBV27	TGTGCCAGCAGCCAATGGGGGGGGGCTGTGGAGACCCAGTACTTC	CASSQWGGAVETQYF
TRBD1	TRBJ2-7	NA	TRBV30	TGTGCCTGGAGGGGACAGGGGGCGAAATACGAGCAGTACTTC	CAWRGQGAKYEQYF